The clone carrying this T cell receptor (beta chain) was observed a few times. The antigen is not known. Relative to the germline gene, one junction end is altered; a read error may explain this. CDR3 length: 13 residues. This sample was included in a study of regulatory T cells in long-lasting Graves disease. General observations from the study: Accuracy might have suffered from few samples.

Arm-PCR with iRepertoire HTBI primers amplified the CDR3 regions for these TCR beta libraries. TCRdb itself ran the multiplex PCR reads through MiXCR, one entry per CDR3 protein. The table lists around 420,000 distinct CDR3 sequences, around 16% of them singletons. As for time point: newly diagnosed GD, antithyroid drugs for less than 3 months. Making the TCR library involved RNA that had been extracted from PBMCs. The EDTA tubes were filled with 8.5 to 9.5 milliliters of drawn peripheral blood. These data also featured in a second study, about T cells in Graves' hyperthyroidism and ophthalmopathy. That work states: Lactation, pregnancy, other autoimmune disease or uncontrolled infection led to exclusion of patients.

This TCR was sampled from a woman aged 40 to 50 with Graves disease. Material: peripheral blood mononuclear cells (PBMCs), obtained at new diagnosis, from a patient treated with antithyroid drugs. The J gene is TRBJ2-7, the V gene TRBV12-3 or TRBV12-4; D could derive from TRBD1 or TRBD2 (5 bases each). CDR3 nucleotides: TGTGCCAGCAGCTCAGGGAGCTCCCACGAGCAGTACTTC. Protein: CASSSGSSHEQYF.